A single sample gave rise to the 6 T cell receptor beta chains below, sequenced in a study of beta chain features in type 1 diabetes. Every bit of the isolated RNA underwent reverse transcription, so sequencing read expressed TCRB transcripts. Produced via immunoSEQ multiplex PCR; TCRdb's table is partial and in-frame only. Among 130,000 to 150,000 clones listed, over 9.5% were seen once. Sequencing was performed on naive CD4+ T cells from blood. The receptors were gathered from a young man in good health.

The chain uses TRBV29-1 and TRBJ1-1, with D possibly being TRBD1 (5 bases). The CDR3 loop spans 13 amino acids. Germline V gives CDR1 SQVTM, CDR2 ANQGSEA. V lost 6 bases and J lost 0, with 11 bases in between. CDR3 coding DNA: TGCAGCGTGGGGGGACGGATGAACACTGAAGCTTTCTTT. Translation: CSVGGRMNTEAFF. Full variable domain (remainder filled in from reference TRBV29-1 and TRBJ1-1): SAVISQKPSRDICQRGTSLTIQCQVDSQVTMMFWYRQQPGQSLTLIATANQGSEATYESGFVIDKFPISRPNLTFSTLTVSNMSPEDSSIYLCSVGGRMNTEAFFGQGTRLTVV.

Many counts were recorded for this clone. The gene calls are TRBV4-2 and TRBJ2-5; 7 bases line up with TRBD2. The germline CDR1 and CDR2 sequences are LGHNA and YNFKEQ. This CDR3 has 14 residues. V was clipped by 1 base and J by 4 bases; unmatched bases: 3. CDR3 DNA: TGTGCCAGCAGCCAAGTGCCTAGCGGAGAGACCCAGTACTTC. This gives the protein CASSQVPSGETQYF.

This chain links TRBV28 with TRBJ1-2; D is perhaps TRBD1 (6 bases). The V gene lost 3 bases and the J gene lost 8 bases, with 19 bases spanning the gap. The CDR3 extends over 15 amino acids. Per the germline V gene, CDR1 is MDHEN and CDR2 is SYDVKM. CDR3 bases: TGTGCCAGCAGTTTCCGCTGGCGGGGGCGTAGGGGCTACACCTTC. Protein: CASSFRWRGRRGYTF.

In this sample, this clone turned up many times. CDR3 protein: CATSRDRGQNEQFF. The CDR3 DNA reads TGTGCCACCAGCAGAGACAGGGGGCAAAATGAGCAGTTCTTC. The V and J genes are TRBV15 and TRBJ2-1, with 8 bases that match TRBD1. J gave up 7 bases and V 0 bases, and 2 bases lay outside the gene matches. CDR1 and CDR2 (germline): LNHNV, YYDKDF (reference sequence). This CDR3 region has 14 residues. Variable domain in full (rest from reference TRBV15 and TRBJ2-1): DAMVIQNPRYQVTQFGKPVTLSCSQTLNHNVMYWYQQKSSQAPKLLFHYYDKDFNNEADTPDNFQSRRPNTSFCFLDIRSPGLGDTAMYLCATSRDRGQNEQFFGPGTRLTVL.

This rearrangement joins TRBV9 to TRBJ2-2, with D perhaps TRBD1 (7 bases). The CDR3 has 15 amino acids. CDR1 and CDR2 (germline): SGDLS, YYNGEE. V shed 6 bases and J shed 7 bases, with 19 bases lying between them. As DNA, the CDR3 is TGTGCCAGCAAAGTAGCGGAGGGGGCGGGCGGGGAGCTGTTTTTT. Amino acids: CASKVAEGAGGELFF.

The chain combines TRBV14 with TRBJ2-7; tentative D call: TRBD1 (5 bases). This CDR3 comprises 13 residues. The V end lost 6 bases, the J end lost 2 bases, and 11 bases lay between the germline ends. Per the germline V gene, CDR1 is SGHDN and CDR2 is FVKESK. This CDR3 is CASSPRVTYEQYF. CDR3 sequence (DNA): TGTGCCAGCAGTCCCAGGGTGACCTACGAGCAGTACTTC.